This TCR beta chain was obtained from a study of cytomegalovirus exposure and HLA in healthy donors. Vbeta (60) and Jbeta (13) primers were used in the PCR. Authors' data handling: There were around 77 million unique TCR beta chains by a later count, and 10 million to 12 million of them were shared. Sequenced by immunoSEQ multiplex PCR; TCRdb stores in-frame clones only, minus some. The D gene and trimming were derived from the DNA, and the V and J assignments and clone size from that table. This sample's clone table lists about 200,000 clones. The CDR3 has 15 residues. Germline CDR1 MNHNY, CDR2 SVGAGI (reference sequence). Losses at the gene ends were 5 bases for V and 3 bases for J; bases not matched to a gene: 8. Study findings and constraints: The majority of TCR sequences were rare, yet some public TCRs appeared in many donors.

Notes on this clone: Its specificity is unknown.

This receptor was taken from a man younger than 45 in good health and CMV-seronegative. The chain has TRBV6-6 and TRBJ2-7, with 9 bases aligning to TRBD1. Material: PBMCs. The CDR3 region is CASSGPGQGSYEQYF. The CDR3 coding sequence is TGTGCCAGCAGTGGCCCGGGACAGGGTAGCTACGAGCAGTACTTC.